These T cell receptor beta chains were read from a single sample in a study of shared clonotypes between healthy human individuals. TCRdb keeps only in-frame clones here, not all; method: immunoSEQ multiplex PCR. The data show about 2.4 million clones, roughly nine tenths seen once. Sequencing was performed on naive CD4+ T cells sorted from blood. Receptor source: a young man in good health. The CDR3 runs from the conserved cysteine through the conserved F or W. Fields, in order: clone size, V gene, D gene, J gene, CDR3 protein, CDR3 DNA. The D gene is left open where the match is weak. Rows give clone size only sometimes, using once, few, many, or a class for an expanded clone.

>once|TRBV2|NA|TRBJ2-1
CASSDLRTAGQFF
TGTGCCAGCAGTGACCTACGGACGGCGGGGCAGTTCTTC
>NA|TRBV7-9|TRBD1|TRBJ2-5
CASSYLQGAWETQYF
TGTGCCAGCAGCTACCTACAGGGGGCTTGGGAGACCCAGTACTTC
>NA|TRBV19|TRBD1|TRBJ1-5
CASSRTGLSEPQHF
TGTGCCAGTAGTCGGACAGGGTTGTCGGAGCCCCAGCATTTT
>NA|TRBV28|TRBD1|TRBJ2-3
CASRRQGDTQYF
TGTGCCAGCAGGAGACAGGGGGATACGCAGTATTTT
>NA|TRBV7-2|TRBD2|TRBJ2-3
CASSFKPGLAGGTTDTQYF
TGTGCCAGCAGCTTTAAACCGGGACTAGCGGGAGGTACCACAGATACGCAGTATTTT
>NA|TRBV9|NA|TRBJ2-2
CASSENTGELFF
TGTGCCAGCAGCGAAAACACCGGGGAGCTGTTTTTT
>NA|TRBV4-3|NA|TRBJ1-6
CASSQNYGTETYNSPLHF
TGCGCCAGCAGCCAAAATTACGGGACCGAAACCTATAATTCACCCCTCCACTTT
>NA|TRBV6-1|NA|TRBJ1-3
CASSESIAGGSGNTIYF
TGTGCCAGCAGTGAATCTATAGCAGGCGGCTCTGGAAACACCATATATTTT
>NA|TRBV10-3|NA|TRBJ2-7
CAISDSGPGQIYEQYF
TGTGCCATCAGTGACTCGGGACCCGGACAGATTTACGAGCAGTACTTC
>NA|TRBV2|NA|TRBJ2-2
CASSAREWDTGELFF
TGTGCCAGCAGTGCCCGGGAGTGGGACACCGGGGAGCTGTTTTTT
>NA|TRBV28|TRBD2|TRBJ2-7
CASSFTSGSQDEQYF
TGTGCCAGCAGTTTTACTAGCGGGAGTCAAGACGAGCAGTACTTC
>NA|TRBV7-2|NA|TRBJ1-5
CASSLRRVDQPQHF
TGTGCCAGCAGCTTAAGGAGGGTGGATCAGCCCCAGCATTTT
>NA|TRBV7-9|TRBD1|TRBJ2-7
CASSFLSGTGVYEQYF
TGTGCCAGCAGCTTCTTATCCGGGACAGGGGTTTACGAGCAGTACTTC
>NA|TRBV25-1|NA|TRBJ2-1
CASSESSSYNEQFF
TGTGCCAGCAGTGAATCTAGTTCCTACAATGAGCAGTTCTTC
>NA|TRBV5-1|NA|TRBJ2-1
CASSEGVSYNEQFF
TGCGCCAGCAGCGAGGGGGTTTCCTACAATGAGCAGTTCTTC
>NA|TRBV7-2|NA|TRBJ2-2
CASSRTLSYTGELFF
TGTGCCAGCAGCCGAACACTGAGTTATACCGGGGAGCTGTTTTTT
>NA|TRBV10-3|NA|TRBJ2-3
CAIRTRGVADTQYF
TGTGCCATCAGAACCAGGGGAGTGGCAGATACGCAGTATTTT
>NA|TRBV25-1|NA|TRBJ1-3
CASSETVLSGNTIYF
TGTGCCAGCAGTGAAACAGTACTCTCTGGAAACACCATATATTTT
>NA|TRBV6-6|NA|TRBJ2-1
CASTYGGLGYNEQFF
TGTGCCAGCACTTACGGGGGGCTGGGGTACAATGAGCAGTTCTTC